Described below is a single T cell receptor (beta chain) sequence and its context. Its cognate antigen is unknown. The data were obtained in a study of CD8 T cells in ankylosing spondylitis. Broader study findings: The authors found the disease-linked clones to be CD8+ and relatively rare in peripheral blood.

From germline, CDR1 is SGHTA and CDR2 FQGTGA. Deletions cut 3 bases from V and 4 bases from J, with 8 bases between. This CDR3 spans 13 amino acids. For TCR beta, libraries came from quantitative 5'-RACE with molecular barcodes. Each CDR3 protein is one row after TCRdb ran MiXCR on the 5' RACE reads. The sample holds 130,000 to 150,000 distinct CDR3 sequences, approximately 9.2% seen once. Input material: synovial fluid, either unsorted or a sorted T cell fraction (not recorded which). The chain couples TRBV7-3 to TRBJ2-3; D possibly corresponds to TRBD2 (6 bases). The receptor was derived from a male donor with ankylosing spondylitis. CDR3 nucleotide sequence: TGTGCCAGCAGCTTTACTAGCTCAGATACGCAGTATTTT. This codes for CASSFTSSDTQYF.